Following are 28 T cell receptor beta chains from one sample sequenced in a study of shared clonotypes between healthy human individuals (TCRdb year 2020). Library generation was performed with the immunoSEQ multiplex PCR assay. The immuneACCESS repertoire file appears here via TCRdb, limited to in-frame rearrangements. These files lack a portion of the clones; in checked studies, under half of the deficit traces to unresolved V genes, and the cause of the others is not known. This sample comprises some 500,000 clones, 90% to 96% of them detected only once. The top ten hold about 0.067% of the sample. Sequences were obtained from naive CD4+ T cells sorted from blood. The label giving this sample's cell subset or site can be read as: CD45RA+ positively selected. Receptors originate from a woman in her thirties in good health.

The chain is built from TRBV7-9 and TRBJ1-3; possibly TRBD1 for D (6 bases). V was clipped by 3 bases and J by 0 bases, with 9 bases between them. Germline values: CDR1 SEHNR, CDR2 FQNEAQ (reference sequence). The CDR3 length is 15 residues. The CDR3 coding sequence is TGTGCCAGCAGCTTCCGGACAGACTCTGGAAACACCATATATTTT. Translation: CASSFRTDSGNTIYF.

The chain is built from TRBV19 and TRBJ2-2, with 10 bases fitting TRBD1. Germline values: CDR1 LNHDA, CDR2 SQIVND (reference sequence). CDR3 size: 16 residues. The J segment lost 6 bases and the V segment lost 1 base, leaving 5 bases of the junction unmatched. CDR3 DNA: TGTGCCAGTAGTATAGTAGGGACAGGGGACGCCGGGGAGCTGTTTTTT. It specifies CASSIVGTGDAGELFF.

J is TRBJ2-1 and V is TRBV19, with 8 bases fitting TRBD2. J was trimmed by 4 bases and V by 0 bases; bases with no gene match: 2. Looked up from germline, CDR1 is LNHDA and CDR2 is SQIVND (reference sequence). CDR3 length: 15 residues. CDR3 in amino acids: CASSIDSGTYNEQFF. The CDR3 nucleotides read TGTGCCAGTAGTATAGATAGCGGGACATACAATGAGCAGTTCTTC.

CDR3 bases: TGTGCCACTAGGGGAGGGGCCAACGTCCTGACTTTC. Protein: CATRGGANVLTF. V is TRBV2 and J is TRBJ2-6; tentatively, D is TRBD1 (5 bases). Deletions cut 10 bases from V and 4 bases from J, with 8 bases between. CDR1 and CDR2 (germline): SNHLY, FYNNEI. This CDR3 contains 12 residues.

The gene calls are TRBV5-1 and TRBJ1-2; the match to TRBD1 covers 11 bases. The CDR3 extends over 17 amino acids. The germline gives CDR1 SGHRS, CDR2 YFSETQ. Trimming cost V 0 bases and J 0 bases; bases outside gene matches: 4. In DNA form, the CDR3 reads TGCGCCAGCAGCTTGGGGGACAGGGGGACAACTAACTATGGCTACACCTTC. This codes for CASSLGDRGTTNYGYTF. The full variable domain, with the rest looked up from reference TRBV5-1 and TRBJ1-2, is KAGVTQTPRYLIKTRGQQVTLSCSPISGHRSVSWYQQTPGQGLQFLFEYFSETQRNKGNFPGRFSGRQFSNSRSEMNVSTLELGDSALYLCASSLGDRGTTNYGYTFGSGTRLTVV.

This sequence joins TRBV19 and TRBJ2-7; D perhaps matches TRBD2 (5 bases). Per germline, CDR1 LNHDA and CDR2 SQIVND (reference sequence). There are 16 residues in the CDR3. V was clipped by 3 bases and J by 8 bases, with 23 bases between them. The CDR3 spells CASSMPPEGALSQQYF. CDR3 in DNA: TGTGCCAGTAGTATGCCCCCTGAGGGAGCCCTTTCCCAGCAGTACTTC.

The rearrangement uses TRBV18 and TRBJ2-7, with D unresolved. V dropped 3 bases and J dropped 6 bases, with 18 bases sitting between them. The CDR3 covers 15 residues. Germline V gives CDR1 KGHSH, CDR2 LQKENI. This chain's CDR3 is CASSPASSATGEQYF. The CDR3 DNA reads as TGTGCCAGCTCACCGGCCTCGAGCGCAACCGGCGAGCAGTACTTC. The whole variable domain, remainder taken from reference TRBV18 and TRBJ2-7, is NAGVMQNPRHLVRRRGQEARLRCSPMKGHSHVYWYRQLPEEGLKFMVYLQKENIIDESGMPKERFSAEFPKEGPSILRIQQVVRGDSAAYFCASSPASSATGEQYFGPGTRLTVT.

As for this clone: The same CDR3 also results from other DNA sequences found in this sample. The genes are TRBV10-3 and TRBJ2-1, with TRBD2 matching 12 bases. Trimming removed 4 bases from V and 4 bases from J; junction bases left unmatched: 2. CDR1 and CDR2 (germline): ENHRY, SYGVKD. The CDR3 spans 15 residues. The CDR3 DNA reads TGTGCCATCAGTGGGACTAGCGGGATTTACAATGAGCAGTTCTTC. It translates to CAISGTSGIYNEQFF.

This sequence joins TRBV25-1 and TRBJ2-7; perhaps TRBD1 as D (5 bases). The CDR3 is 15 amino acids. V lost 3 bases and J 2 bases, leaving 14 bases between the germline ends. Looked up from germline, CDR1 is MGHDK and CDR2 is SYGVNS. CDR3 protein: CASSDRKTETYEQYF. The CDR3 nucleotides are TGTGCCAGCAGTGATCGGAAGACAGAAACCTACGAGCAGTACTTC.

This clone appeared a single time. This chain uses TRBV21-1 with TRBJ1-4; the D call of TRBD1 is as the table states it, not checked on the DNA. TRBV21-1 is flagged as a pseudogene. This CDR3 has 16 residues. The CDR3 region has the DNA TGTGCCAGCAGCTACGAGGACAGGGAGACTAATGAAAAACTGTTTTTT. As protein: CASSYEDRETNEKLFF.

Only one count was recorded for this clone. The chain has TRBV5-1 and TRBJ2-1, with D possibly TRBD2 on 5 matching bases. Trimming pared 0 bases from V and 6 bases from J, leaving 10 bases between. This CDR3 spans 14 amino acids. From germline, CDR1 is SGHRS and CDR2 YFSETQ. CDR3 loop: CASSLAGSPNEQFF. The CDR3 nucleotides read TGCGCCAGCAGCTTGGCGGGGTCACCCAATGAGCAGTTCTTC.

This rearrangement joins TRBV7-2 to TRBJ2-1; 7 bases line up with TRBD2. The germline V gene has CDR1 SGHTA and CDR2 FQGNSA. J lost 2 bases, V lost 5 bases, and 6 bases had no gene match. This CDR3 region has 15 residues. This CDR3 is CASSPGGKTYNEQFF. In DNA, the CDR3 is TGTGCCAGCAGCCCCGGGGGGAAAACCTACAATGAGCAGTTCTTC. The full variable domain, its missing parts supplied by reference TRBV7-2 and TRBJ2-1, is GAGVSQSPSNKVTEKGKDVELRCDPISGHTALYWYRQSLGQGLEFLIYFQGNSAPDKSGLPSDRFSAERTGGSVSTLTIQRTQQEDSAVYLCASSPGGKTYNEQFFGPGTRLTVL.

The chain has TRBV18 and TRBJ1-4; D is unresolved. The CDR3 contains 13 residues. The V gene's germline CDR1 is KGHSH and CDR2 LQKENI. Trimming took 1 base from V and 5 from J, leaving 5 bases between them. The CDR3: CASSPLLNEKLFF. The DNA for the CDR3 is TGTGCCAGCTCACCACTCCTCAATGAAAAACTGTTTTTT. Combining the CDR3 with reference TRBV18 and TRBJ1-4 gives the whole variable domain NAGVMQNPRHLVRRRGQEARLRCSPMKGHSHVYWYRQLPEEGLKFMVYLQKENIIDESGMPKERFSAEFPKEGPSILRIQQVVRGDSAAYFCASSPLLNEKLFFGSGTQLSVL.

The chain recombines TRBV6-5 with TRBJ1-5; D uncertain. The V gene lost 0 bases and the J gene lost 9 bases, with 15 bases spanning the gap. Germline CDR1 MNHEY, CDR2 SVGAGI. CDR3 size: 15 residues. CDR3 amino acids: CASSYSSGARSPQHF. In DNA form, the CDR3 reads TGTGCCAGCAGTTACTCCAGCGGAGCGAGGTCGCCCCAGCATTTT.

This chain links TRBV7-8 with TRBJ2-1, with 8 nucleotides matching TRBD2. The CDR3 loop spans 15 amino acids. V dropped 3 bases and J dropped 4; count of bases not matched to a gene: 5. Germline loops: CDR1 SGHVS, CDR2 FQNEAQ. This CDR3 reads CASSFTSGTYNEQFF. DNA of the CDR3: TGTGCCAGCAGCTTTACTAGCGGAACTTACAATGAGCAGTTCTTC. The variable domain in full, with the rest retrieved from reference TRBV7-8 and TRBJ2-1, is GAGVSQSPRYKVAKRGQDVALRCDPISGHVSLFWYQQALGQGPEFLTYFQNEAQLDKSGLPSDRFFAERPEGSVSTLKIQRTQQEDSAVYLCASSFTSGTYNEQFFGPGTRLTVL.

The chain joins TRBV4-1 to TRBJ2-1, with 10 bases matching TRBD2. Germline lookup yields CDR1 MGHRA and CDR2 YSYEKL. V lost 4 bases to trimming and J lost 4 bases; unmatched junction nucleotides: 7. The CDR3 is 16 residues long. CDR3 DNA sequence: TGCGCCAGCAGCCGCGTAGCGGGAGGCATATACAATGAGCAGTTCTTC. Protein: CASSRVAGGIYNEQFF.

The genes are TRBV27 and TRBJ1-2; D perhaps matches TRBD1 (6 bases). Deletions cut 7 bases from V and 4 bases from J, with 19 bases between. The CDR3 contains 15 residues. Germline V gene sequence: CDR1 MNHEY, CDR2 SMNVEV (reference sequence). DNA for the CDR3: TGTGCCAGCAACCCCACACAGGGCCCTATCTATGGCTACACCTTC. It yields the protein CASNPTQGPIYGYTF.

This clone was counted only a few times. Other nucleotide sequences in the sample specify the same CDR3. The genes are TRBV27 and TRBJ2-2; D gene ambiguous. The V end lost 3 bases, the J end lost 2 bases, and 1 base lay between the germline ends. The length of the CDR3 is 12 residues. The germline CDR1 and CDR2 sequences are MNHEY and SMNVEV (reference sequence). The CDR3 DNA reads as TGTGCCAGCAGTTTCAACACCGGGGAGCTGTTTTTT. It encodes CASSFNTGELFF.

This sequence joins TRBV7-2 and TRBJ1-2; weak D call: TRBD1 (6 bases). This CDR3 has 15 amino acids. Germline values: CDR1 SGHTA, CDR2 FQGNSA. With 7 bases removed from V and 4 bases from J, the gap between germline ends came to 19 bases. In DNA, the CDR3 is TGTGCCAGCACCAAAGGGGGGGGCGGACCCTATGGCTACACCTTC. It specifies CASTKGGGGPYGYTF.

Only one count was recorded for this clone. The V and J genes are TRBV19 and TRBJ2-7, with 10 positions matching TRBD1. CDR1 and CDR2 (germline): LNHDA, SQIVND (reference sequence). The CDR3 totals 15 residues. The V segment lost 4 bases and the J segment 4 bases; nucleotides outside the gene matches: 7. CDR3 loop: CASSTPGQGRYEQYF. The CDR3 DNA reads TGTGCCAGTAGTACACCGGGACAGGGGCGGTACGAGCAGTACTTC.

The chain has TRBV6-1 and TRBJ1-2, with 7 bases aligning to TRBD1. V gave up 1 base and J gave up 4 bases; unmatched junction bases: 6. The CDR3 spans 15 residues. Germline V gene lookup returns CDR1 MNHNS and CDR2 SASEGT. The CDR3 DNA is TGTGCCAGCAGTGAAGGGTGGGGGACAGCCTATGGCTACACCTTC. Translated: CASSEGWGTAYGYTF.

The V call is TRBV30, the J call TRBJ2-3; TRBD2 matches at 8 bases. Germline loops: CDR1 GTSNPN, CDR2 SVGIG (reference sequence). The J segment lost 6 bases and the V segment lost 4 bases, leaving 12 bases of the junction unmatched. The CDR3 totals 15 residues. Here the CDR3 reads CAWNRGLGQFDTQYF. The CDR3 nucleotides read TGTGCCTGGAATCGGGGACTAGGTCAGTTTGATACGCAGTATTTT.

The DNA for the CDR3 is TGTGCCAGCAGCTTGGGCGGGACAGGGGGATTCGAGCAGTACTTC. It codes for CASSLGGTGGFEQYF. The chain has TRBV5-4 and TRBJ2-7; TRBD1 matches at 11 bases. Trimming cost V 0 bases and J 6 bases; bases outside gene matches: 5. The germline gives CDR1 SGHNT, CDR2 YYREEE (reference sequence). This CDR3 is built from 15 residues.

This clone appeared once. The rearrangement joins TRBV2 to TRBJ2-2; 8 nucleotides align to TRBD1. Per germline, CDR1 SNHLY and CDR2 FYNNEI. J was trimmed by 0 bases and V by 1 base; bases with no gene match: 1. The CDR3 runs to 16 residues. The CDR3 bases are TGTGCCAGCAGTGAAGACAGGGGGGCGAACACCGGGGAGCTGTTTTTT. Encoded protein: CASSEDRGANTGELFF.

V is TRBV5-1 and J is TRBJ1-2; D is uncertain. The V and J ends lost 2 bases and 4 bases respectively, with 9 bases between them. Germline CDR1 SGHRS, CDR2 YFSETQ. This CDR3 has 13 residues. The CDR3 DNA follows: TGCGCCAGCAGCTTTGAACCGATCTATGGCTACACCTTC. The encoded protein is CASSFEPIYGYTF.

CDR3 protein: CASSQYRGPAYEQYF. The CDR3 DNA follows: TGTGCCAGCAGCCAGTACAGGGGACCAGCCTACGAGCAGTACTTC. The chain has TRBV7-9 and TRBJ2-7, with 7 positions matching TRBD1. V shed 5 bases and J 2 bases; nucleotides not matched to a gene: 9. CDR1 is SEHNR, CDR2 FQNEAQ, per germline (reference sequence). The CDR3 loop spans 15 amino acids. Full variable domain (outside the CDR3, taken from reference TRBV7-9 and TRBJ2-7): DTGVSQNPRHKITKRGQNVTFRCDPISEHNRLYWYRQTLGQGPEFLTYFQNEAQLEKSRLLSDRFSAERPKGSFSTLEIQRTEQGDSAMYLCASSQYRGPAYEQYFGPGTRLTVT.

The rearrangement joins TRBV5-1 to TRBJ2-3; D gene ambiguous. The CDR3 covers 15 residues. Trimming shortened V by 2 bases and J by 2 bases, and 12 bases separated the two germline ends. Germline values: CDR1 SGHRS, CDR2 YFSETQ. This chain's CDR3 is CASSLTIPSTDTQYF. The CDR3 bases are TGCGCCAGCAGCTTAACAATCCCTTCCACAGATACGCAGTATTTT.

V gene TRBV28 combines with J gene TRBJ2-7; no reliable D call. V was clipped by 3 bases and J by 3 bases, with 6 bases between them. The CDR3 length is 12 residues. The V gene's germline CDR1 is MDHEN and CDR2 SYDVKM. CDR3 residues: CASSLLSYEQYF. CDR3 DNA sequence: TGTGCCAGCAGTTTGCTCAGCTACGAGCAGTACTTC.